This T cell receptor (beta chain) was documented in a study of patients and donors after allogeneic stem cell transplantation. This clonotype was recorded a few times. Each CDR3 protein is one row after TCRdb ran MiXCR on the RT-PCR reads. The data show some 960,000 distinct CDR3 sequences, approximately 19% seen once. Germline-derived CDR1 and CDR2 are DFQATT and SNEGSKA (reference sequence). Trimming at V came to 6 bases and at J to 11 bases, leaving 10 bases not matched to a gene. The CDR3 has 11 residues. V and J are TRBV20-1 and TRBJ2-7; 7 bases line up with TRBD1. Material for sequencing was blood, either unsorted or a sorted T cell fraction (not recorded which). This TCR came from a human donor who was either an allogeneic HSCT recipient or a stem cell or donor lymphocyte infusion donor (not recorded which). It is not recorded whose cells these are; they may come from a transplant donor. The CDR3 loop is CSAPLAGTEYF. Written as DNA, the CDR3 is TGCAGTGCACCCCTAGCCGGGACAGAGTACTTC.